One sample yielded the 17 T cell receptor beta chains listed below, sequenced in a study of CD8+ T cells in alopecia areata. The treatment: oral pan-JAK inhibitor, 5-10 mg twice daily. Extraction and reverse transcription of RNA yielded cDNA as the sequencing template. Data came from immunoSEQ multiplex PCR; TCRdb stores just in-frame clones and leaves some out. Here the sample spans 110,000 to 150,000 clones, more than 85% being singletons. The sequencing here drew on CD8+ T cells sorted from blood, taken at week 4, from a patient treated with tofacitinib. All receptors derive from a human donor with alopecia areata.

The V gene is TRBV29-1, the J gene TRBJ2-5; D remains unclear. The J call may not be correct, given that the DNA end is closer to TRBJ2-7. The CDR3 has 13 residues. Germline V gene data show CDR1 as SQVTM and CDR2 as ANQGSEA. Here the CDR3 DNA reads TGCAGCGTTGAAGATTTGGCAGACGGCGAGCAGTACTTC. Protein sequence: CSVEDLADGEQYF.

J is TRBJ1-3 and V is TRBV6-5; no clear D gene. The CDR3 length is 15 residues. Germline V lookup: CDR1 MNHEY, CDR2 SVGAGI. Trimming removed 5 bases from V and 4 bases from J, with 15 bases in between. CDR3 residues: CASSPLGITGNTIYF. CDR3 nucleotide sequence: TGTGCCAGCAGTCCCCTTGGTATTACCGGAAACACCATATATTTT.

The chain employs TRBV30 and TRBJ2-2; weak D call: TRBD2 (6 bases). V lost 7 bases to trimming and J lost 4 bases, with 10 bases between them. The CDR3 is made up of 12 amino acids. Germline loops: CDR1 GTSNPN, CDR2 SVGIG (reference sequence). The chain's CDR3 is CALEGRTGELFF. The CDR3 nucleotides are TGTGCCTTGGAGGGGCGCACCGGGGAGCTGTTTTTT.

The rearrangement uses TRBV6-5 and TRBJ2-7; 10 nucleotides match TRBD1. J gave up 6 bases and V 4 bases, and 9 bases lay outside the gene matches. The germline V gene encodes CDR1 MNHEY and CDR2 SVGAGI. The CDR3 extends over 15 amino acids. The CDR3 sequence is CASSFTGTGAGEQYF. For the CDR3, the DNA is TGTGCCAGCAGTTTCACCGGGACAGGGGCGGGCGAGCAGTACTTC.

This clone appeared a few times. V usage is TRBV9 and J usage is TRBJ2-2; tentatively, D is TRBD1 (6 bases). The CDR3 is 12 residues long. In germline, CDR1 is SGDLS, CDR2 YYNGEE. V was shortened by 4 bases and J by 8 bases, with 9 bases between the two germline ends. The CDR3 DNA reads as TGTGCCAGCAGCTCCGGGACAGGGGAGCTGTTTTTT. This codes for CASSSGTGELFF.

The chain is built from TRBV9 and TRBJ2-1, with a weak D call TRBD2 (6 bases). V lost 2 bases to trimming and J lost 2 bases, with 17 bases between them. CDR1 and CDR2 from the germline V gene are SGDLS and YYNGEE. The CDR3 consists of 17 residues. This CDR3 is CASSVLSGTEAYNEQFF. The CDR3 coding sequence is TGTGCCAGCAGCGTCTTGTCCGGGACTGAAGCCTACAATGAGCAGTTCTTC. Drawing the rest from reference TRBV9 and TRBJ2-1, the complete variable domain is DSGVTQTPKHLITATGQRVTLRCSPRSGDLSVYWYQQSLDQGLQFLIQYYNGEERAKGNILERFSAQQFPDLHSELNLSSLELGDSALYFCASSVLSGTEAYNEQFFGPGTRLTVL.

CDR3 residues: CAITNPGTGPYEQYF. CDR3 bases: TGTGCCATCACTAATCCCGGGACAGGCCCCTACGAGCAGTACTTC. The rearrangement uses TRBV10-3 and TRBJ2-7, with 8 positions matching TRBD1. The CDR3 is made up of 15 amino acids. V shed 7 bases and J 2 bases; nucleotides not matched to a gene: 10. In germline, CDR1 is ENHRY, CDR2 SYGVKD.

This chain connects TRBV29-1 to TRBJ1-5; D remains ambiguous. Germline values: CDR1 SQVTM, CDR2 ANQGSEA. V was pared by 4 bases and J by 0 bases, with 10 bases between. The CDR3 spans 14 residues. CDR3: CSVGGRSSNQPQHF. DNA of the CDR3: TGCAGCGTTGGAGGGAGGAGTAGCAATCAGCCCCAGCATTTT. The full variable domain, rest sourced from reference TRBV29-1 and TRBJ1-5, is SAVISQKPSRDICQRGTSLTIQCQVDSQVTMMFWYRQQPGQSLTLIATANQGSEATYESGFVIDKFPISRPNLTFSTLTVSNMSPEDSSIYLCSVGGRSSNQPQHFGDGTRLSIL.

The count of this clone is one. The chain links TRBV2 to TRBJ2-5; 10 bases map to TRBD2. The CDR3 spans 16 residues. CDR1 and CDR2 (germline): SNHLY, FYNNEI. V shed 4 bases and J 2 bases; nucleotides not matched to a gene: 7. CDR3 sequence: CASSVPVAGGQETQYF. CDR3 nucleotides: TGTGCCAGCAGTGTGCCGGTAGCGGGAGGACAAGAGACCCAGTACTTC.

J is TRBJ2-4 and V is TRBV19; 9 bases match TRBD1. The germline V gene encodes CDR1 LNHDA and CDR2 SQIVND (reference sequence). The CDR3 runs to 14 residues. With 1 base clipped from V and 9 bases from J, the junction kept 4 bases outside the gene matches. CDR3 residues: CASSIAQGAGIQYF. In nucleotides, the CDR3 is TGTGCCAGTAGTATAGCACAGGGGGCAGGCATTCAGTACTTC.

V usage is TRBV7-3 and J usage is TRBJ2-7; 7 bases map to TRBD2. This CDR3 spans 15 amino acids. The J segment lost 2 bases and the V segment lost 2 bases, leaving 6 bases of the junction unmatched. Per the germline V gene, CDR1 is SGHTA and CDR2 is FQGTGA. The DNA for the CDR3 is TGTGCCAGCAGCTTATCCGGACTAGGCCCCTACGAGCAGTACTTC. Residues: CASSLSGLGPYEQYF.

The chain uses TRBV7-8 and TRBJ1-2; D not resolved. V lost 6 bases to trimming and J lost 2 bases, with 16 bases between them. Germline CDR1 SGHVS, CDR2 FQNEAQ. This CDR3 is built from 15 residues. The CDR3 bases are TGTGCCAGCAGGCTCTGGGAGCCCGGCAACTATGGCTACACCTTC. Translation gives CASRLWEPGNYGYTF. The full variable domain, with the rest looked up from reference TRBV7-8 and TRBJ1-2, is GAGVSQSPRYKVAKRGQDVALRCDPISGHVSLFWYQQALGQGPEFLTYFQNEAQLDKSGLPSDRFFAERPEGSVSTLKIQRTQQEDSAVYLCASRLWEPGNYGYTFGSGTRLTVV.

V usage is TRBV9 and J usage is TRBJ2-3, with 10 bases identical to TRBD2. V shed 4 bases, J shed 2 bases, and the junction held 10 bases outside the gene matches. Germline lookup yields CDR1 SGDLS and CDR2 YYNGEE. The CDR3 spans 17 residues. The CDR3 DNA reads TGTGCCAGCAGCCTACCACTAGCGGGACCCTCCACAGATACGCAGTATTTT. The encoded protein is CASSLPLAGPSTDTQYF.

This clone was recorded many times. This sequence joins TRBV7-9 and TRBJ2-4; TRBD1 is a possible D gene (5 bases). V was cut by 4 bases and J by 6 bases, with 13 bases left in between. CDR1 and CDR2 (germline): SEHNR, FQNEAQ (reference sequence). The CDR3 loop spans 14 amino acids. This CDR3 is CASSSDLDTNIQYF. Written as DNA, the CDR3 is TGTGCCAGCAGCTCTGACTTGGACACAAACATTCAGTACTTC.

The chain has TRBV29-1 and TRBJ1-1; D is undetermined. CDR3 size: 13 residues. V lost 5 bases and J lost 4, with 14 bases in between. CDR1 is SQVTM and CDR2 is ANQGSEA in the germline V gene. CDR3 nucleotides: TGCAGCGTTCTCCCGGGGTTCGGCACTGAAGCTTTCTTT. This translates into CSVLPGFGTEAFF.

This clone occurred once. This chain connects TRBV5-6 to TRBJ2-7; D call uncertain. V lost 3 bases and J 5 bases, leaving 12 bases between the germline ends. CDR1 is SGHDT and CDR2 is YYEEEE in the germline V gene. The CDR3 is made up of 13 amino acids. The CDR3 sequence: CASSSDLHHEQYF. In nucleotides, the CDR3 is TGTGCCAGCAGCTCGGACCTTCACCACGAGCAGTACTTC.

This sequence joins TRBV29-1 and TRBJ2-1; D is perhaps TRBD1 or TRBD2 (5 bases each). CDR1 and CDR2 (germline): SQVTM, ANQGSEA. The CDR3 is 15 residues long. V was shortened by 4 bases and J by 0 bases, with 13 bases between the two germline ends. CDR3 residues: CSVAGWGSSYNEQFF. The CDR3 DNA reads TGCAGCGTTGCTGGGTGGGGGAGCTCCTACAATGAGCAGTTCTTC.